This T cell receptor (beta chain) was captured in a study of shared clonotypes between healthy human individuals. Broader study findings: Donors were few, which limited the genetic and exposure-history diversity represented. Naive CD4 clonotypes overlapped across a handful of donors at roughly 5.1%.

CDR3 size: 15 residues. Germline values: CDR1 MNHNS, CDR2 SASEGT. Trimming took 5 bases from V and 4 from J, leaving 17 bases between them. TCRdb keeps only in-frame clones here, not all; method: immunoSEQ multiplex PCR. Here the sample spans 550,000 to 800,000 clones, less than 85% being singletons. This clone appeared a few times. Its antigen is undetermined. The sequence derives from a woman in her 30s in good health. This sequence joins TRBV6-1 and TRBJ1-1; no clear D. The material sequenced was memory CD4+ T cells sorted from blood. Sample subset: CD45RA-negative fraction. The CDR3 reads CASSKEDPMVTEAFF. CDR3 nucleotide sequence: TGTGCCAGCAGTAAAGAAGACCCAATGGTCACTGAAGCTTTCTTT.